This T cell receptor beta chain was recorded in a study of blood T cell repertoires in COVID-19. At the level of the study: Both acute and convalescent COVID-19 samples were obtained from the United States, Italy and Spain. T cells, B-cell-depleted T cells, or PBMCs provided the cDNA or gDNA that served as material.

The CDR3 spans 17 residues. V shed 4 bases and J 4 bases; nucleotides not matched to a gene: 12. Germline CDR1 reads LGHDT; CDR2 reads YNNKEL (reference sequence). Authors' analysis steps: Amplification from reference gene primers served as the basis for estimated nucleated cell counts. Sequenced by immunoSEQ multiplex PCR; TCRdb stores in-frame clones only, minus some. V, J and clone size reflect that table, while D and trimming were determined from the DNA. The sample yields under 20,000 clones, 70% to 90% seen once. This receptor was taken from a human donor with active COVID-19. The donor label of this sample is uncertain. The chain carries TRBV3-1 (or the pseudogene TRBV3-2) and TRBJ2-5; 10 bases line up with TRBD2. Specimen: peripheral blood. CDR3 bases: TGTGCCAGCAGCCTTGCGGGGGCTAGCGGGAGAACAGAGACCCAGTACTTC. Translation: CASSLAGASGRTETQYF.